Many counts were recorded for the clone carrying this T cell receptor (beta chain). 5'RACE generated cDNA with 10-nucleotide random UMIs. TCRdb used MiXCR to reprocess the 5' RACE reads, holding one entry per CDR3 protein. Counted here are some 15,000 distinct CDR3 sequences, about 20% occurring once; the ten biggest clones make up roughly 23%. This specimen belongs to a study of neurological immune-mediated disorders. This CDR3 has 16 amino acids. V trimming: 5 bases; J trimming: 1 base; junction bases outside the gene matches: 5. In germline, CDR1 is MNHNY, CDR2 SVGAGI (reference sequence). The chain couples TRBV6-6 to TRBJ2-3; 11 bases are shared with TRBD2. The TCR sequence derives from a man aged 50-59 years in good health. The sample consisted of PBMCs. DNA for the CDR3: TGTGCCAGCAGTAAACTAGCGGGAGAGGGCACAGATACGCAGTATTTT. Its protein product is CASSKLAGEGTDTQYF.